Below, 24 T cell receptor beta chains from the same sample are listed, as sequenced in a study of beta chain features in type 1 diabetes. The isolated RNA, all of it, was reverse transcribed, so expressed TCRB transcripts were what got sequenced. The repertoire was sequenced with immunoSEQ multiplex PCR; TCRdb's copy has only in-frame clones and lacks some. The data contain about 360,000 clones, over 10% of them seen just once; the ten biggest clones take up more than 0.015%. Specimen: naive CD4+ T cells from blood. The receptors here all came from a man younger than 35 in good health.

The CDR3 reads CASSFADSGANVLTF. The CDR3, as DNA: TGTGCCAGCAGTTTTGCAGACTCTGGGGCCAACGTCCTGACTTTC. The chain links TRBV28 to TRBJ2-6; D call uncertain. This CDR3 contains 15 residues. V was pared by 3 bases and J by 0 bases, with 6 bases between. Looked up from germline, CDR1 is MDHEN and CDR2 is SYDVKM. The variable domain in full, completed from reference TRBV28 and TRBJ2-6, reads DVKVTQSSRYLVKRTGEKVFLECVQDMDHENMFWYRQDPGLGLRLIYFSYDVKMKEKGDIPEGYSVSREKKERFSLILESASTNQTSMYLCASSFADSGANVLTFGAGSRLTVL.

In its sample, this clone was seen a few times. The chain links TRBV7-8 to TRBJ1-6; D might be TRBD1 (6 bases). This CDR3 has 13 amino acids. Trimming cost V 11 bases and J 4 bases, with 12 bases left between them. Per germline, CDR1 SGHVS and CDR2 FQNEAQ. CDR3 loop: CASGQLYNSPLHF. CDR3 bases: TGTGCCTCAGGACAGCTTTATAATTCACCCCTCCACTTT.

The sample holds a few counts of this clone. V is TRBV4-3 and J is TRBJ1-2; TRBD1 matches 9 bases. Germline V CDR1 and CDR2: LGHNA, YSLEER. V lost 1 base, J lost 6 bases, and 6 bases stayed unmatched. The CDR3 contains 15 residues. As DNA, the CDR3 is TGCGCCAGCAGCCAAGGCCGGGACAGGGCAAATGGCTACACCTTC. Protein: CASSQGRDRANGYTF.

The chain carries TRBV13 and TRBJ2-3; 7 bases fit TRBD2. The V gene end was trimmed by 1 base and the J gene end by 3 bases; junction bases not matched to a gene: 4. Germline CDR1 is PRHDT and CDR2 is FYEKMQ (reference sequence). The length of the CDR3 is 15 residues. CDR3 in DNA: TGTGCCAGCAGCTTAGCGGGAGGTCCAACAGATACGCAGTATTTT. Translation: CASSLAGGPTDTQYF.

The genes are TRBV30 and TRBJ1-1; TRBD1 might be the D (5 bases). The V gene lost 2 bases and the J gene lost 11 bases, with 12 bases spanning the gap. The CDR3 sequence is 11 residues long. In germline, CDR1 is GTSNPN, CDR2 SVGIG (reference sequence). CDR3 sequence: CAWSKGGEAFF. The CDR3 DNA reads TGTGCCTGGAGTAAGGGAGGGGAGGCTTTCTTT.

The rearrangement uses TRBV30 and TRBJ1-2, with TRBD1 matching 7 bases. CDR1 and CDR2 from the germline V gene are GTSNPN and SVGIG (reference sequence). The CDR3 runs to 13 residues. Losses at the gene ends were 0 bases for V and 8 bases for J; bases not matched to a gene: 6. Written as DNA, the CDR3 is TGTGCCTGGAGTGTAGGGCAGGGGGTCGGCTACACCTTC. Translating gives CAWSVGQGVGYTF.

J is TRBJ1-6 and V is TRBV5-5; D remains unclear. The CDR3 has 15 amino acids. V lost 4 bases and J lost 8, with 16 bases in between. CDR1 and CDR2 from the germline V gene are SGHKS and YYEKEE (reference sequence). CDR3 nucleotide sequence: TGTGCCAGCAGCCAAGATCCCTCGAGGGATTCACCCCTCCACTTT. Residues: CASSQDPSRDSPLHF.

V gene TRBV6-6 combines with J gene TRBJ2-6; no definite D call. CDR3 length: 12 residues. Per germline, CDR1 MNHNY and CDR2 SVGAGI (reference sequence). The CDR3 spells CAISSGANVLTF. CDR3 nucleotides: TGTGCTATCAGCTCTGGGGCCAACGTCCTGACTTTC.

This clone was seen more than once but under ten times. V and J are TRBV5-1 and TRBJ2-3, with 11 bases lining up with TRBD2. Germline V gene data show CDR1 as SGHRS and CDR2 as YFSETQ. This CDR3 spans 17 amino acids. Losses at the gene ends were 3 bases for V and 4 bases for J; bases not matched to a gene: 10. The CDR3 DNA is TGCGCCAGCAGCTCGCCGACTAGCGGGATGGTGCCAGATACGCAGTATTTT. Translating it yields CASSSPTSGMVPDTQYF.

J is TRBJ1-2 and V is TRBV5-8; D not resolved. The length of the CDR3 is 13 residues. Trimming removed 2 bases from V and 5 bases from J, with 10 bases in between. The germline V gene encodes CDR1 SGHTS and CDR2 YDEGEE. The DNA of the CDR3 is TGTGCCAGCAGCTTTCTCCGGACTTATGGCTACACCTTC. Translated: CASSFLRTYGYTF.

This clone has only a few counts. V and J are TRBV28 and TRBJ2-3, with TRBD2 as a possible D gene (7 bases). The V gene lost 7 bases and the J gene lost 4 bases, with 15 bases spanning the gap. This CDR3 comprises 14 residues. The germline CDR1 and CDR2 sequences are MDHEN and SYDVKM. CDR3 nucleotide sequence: TGTGCCAGCAAAGGTGTGGGGGGGCCAGATACGCAGTATTTT. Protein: CASKGVGGPDTQYF.

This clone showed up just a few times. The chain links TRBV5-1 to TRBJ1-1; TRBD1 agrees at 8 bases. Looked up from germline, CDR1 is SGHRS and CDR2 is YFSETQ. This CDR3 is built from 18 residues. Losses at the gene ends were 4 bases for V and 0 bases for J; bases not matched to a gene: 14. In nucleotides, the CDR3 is TGCGCCAGCAGCCAACCATTGGGACAGGCGATCATGAACACTGAAGCTTTCTTT. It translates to CASSQPLGQAIMNTEAFF.

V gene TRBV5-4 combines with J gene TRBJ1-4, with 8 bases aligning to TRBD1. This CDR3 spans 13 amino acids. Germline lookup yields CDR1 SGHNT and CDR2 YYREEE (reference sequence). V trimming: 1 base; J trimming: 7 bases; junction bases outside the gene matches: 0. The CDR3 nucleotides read TGTGCCAGCAGCTTGCAGGGGGCTGAAAAACTGTTTTTT. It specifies CASSLQGAEKLFF. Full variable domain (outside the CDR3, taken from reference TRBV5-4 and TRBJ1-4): ETGVTQSPTHLIKTRGQQVTLRCSSQSGHNTVSWYQQALGQGPQFIFQYYREEENGRGNFPPRFSGLQFPNYSSELNVNALELDDSALYLCASSLQGAEKLFFGSGTQLSVL.

The chain's CDR3 is CASSRPPDRASPDTQYF. As DNA, the CDR3 is TGCGCCAGCAGCAGGCCTCCCGACAGGGCTTCACCAGATACGCAGTATTTT. The chain links TRBV5-1 to TRBJ2-3, with TRBD1 matching over 7 bases. Looked up from germline, CDR1 is SGHRS and CDR2 is YFSETQ. CDR3 size: 17 residues. J gave up 4 bases and V 4 bases, and 15 bases lay outside the gene matches.

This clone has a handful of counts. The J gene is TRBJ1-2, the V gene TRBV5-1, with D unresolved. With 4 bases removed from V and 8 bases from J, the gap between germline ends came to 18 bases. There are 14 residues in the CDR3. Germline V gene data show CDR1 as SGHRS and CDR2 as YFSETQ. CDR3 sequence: CASSPDGQTIGYTF. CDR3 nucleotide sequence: TGCGCCAGCAGCCCGGACGGTCAGACTATAGGCTACACCTTC.

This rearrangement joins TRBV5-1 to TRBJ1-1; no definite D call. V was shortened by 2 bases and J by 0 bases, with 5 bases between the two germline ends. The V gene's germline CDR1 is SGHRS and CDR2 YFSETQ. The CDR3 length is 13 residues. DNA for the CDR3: TGCGCCAGCAGCTTCGCTATGAACACTGAAGCTTTCTTT. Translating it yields CASSFAMNTEAFF.

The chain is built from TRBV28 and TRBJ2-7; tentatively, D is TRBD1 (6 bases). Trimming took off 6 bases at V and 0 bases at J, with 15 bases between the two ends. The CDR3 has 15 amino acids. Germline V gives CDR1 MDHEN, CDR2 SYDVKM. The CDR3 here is CASSPGQPSSYEQYF. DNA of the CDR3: TGTGCCAGCAGCCCAGGACAGCCCAGCTCCTACGAGCAGTACTTC.

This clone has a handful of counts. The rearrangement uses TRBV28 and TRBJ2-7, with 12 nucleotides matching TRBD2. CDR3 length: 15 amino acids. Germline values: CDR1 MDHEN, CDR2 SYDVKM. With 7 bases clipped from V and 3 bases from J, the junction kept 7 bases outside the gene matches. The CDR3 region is CASNPTSGGHYEQYF. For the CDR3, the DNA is TGTGCCAGCAACCCGACTAGCGGGGGCCACTACGAGCAGTACTTC.

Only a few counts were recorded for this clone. This CDR3 reads CASSPGQTPNYGYTF. CDR3 in DNA: TGTGCCAGCAGTCCCGGACAGACACCTAACTATGGCTACACCTTC. The V and J genes are TRBV25-1 and TRBJ1-2; D may be TRBD1 (6 bases). Germline-derived CDR1 and CDR2 are MGHDK and SYGVNS. The V end was cut by 5 bases, the J end by 0 bases, with 13 bases between. The CDR3 length is 15 residues.

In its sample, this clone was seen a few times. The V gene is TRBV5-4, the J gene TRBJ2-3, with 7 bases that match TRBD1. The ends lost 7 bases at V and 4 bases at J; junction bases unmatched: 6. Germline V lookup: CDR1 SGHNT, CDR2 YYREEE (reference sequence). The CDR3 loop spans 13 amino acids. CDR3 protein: CASQRQGPDTQYF. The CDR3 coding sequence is TGTGCCAGCCAAAGACAGGGACCAGATACGCAGTATTTT.

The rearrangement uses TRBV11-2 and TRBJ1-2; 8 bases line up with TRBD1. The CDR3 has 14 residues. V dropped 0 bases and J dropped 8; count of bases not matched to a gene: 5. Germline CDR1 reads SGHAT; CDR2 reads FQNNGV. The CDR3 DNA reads TGTGCCAGCAGCTTAGATCTCACAGGGGGAGGCTACACCTTC. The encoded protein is CASSLDLTGGGYTF. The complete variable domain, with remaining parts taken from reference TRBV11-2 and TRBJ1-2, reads EAGVAQSPRYKIIEKRQSVAFWCNPISGHATLYWYQQILGQGPKLLIQFQNNGVVDDSQLPKDRFSAERLKGVDSTLKIQPAKLEDSAVYLCASSLDLTGGGYTFGSGTRLTVV.

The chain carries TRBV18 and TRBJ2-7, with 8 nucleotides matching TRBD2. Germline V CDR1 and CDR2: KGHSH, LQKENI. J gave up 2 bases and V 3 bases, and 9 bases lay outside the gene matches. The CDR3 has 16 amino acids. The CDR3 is CASSPGSAGGAYEQYF. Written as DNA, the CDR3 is TGTGCCAGCTCACCTGGATCCGCGGGAGGTGCCTACGAGCAGTACTTC.

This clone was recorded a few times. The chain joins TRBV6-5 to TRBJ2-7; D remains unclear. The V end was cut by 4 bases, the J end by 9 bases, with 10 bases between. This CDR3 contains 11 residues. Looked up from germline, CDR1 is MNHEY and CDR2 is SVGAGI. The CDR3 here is CASSSQIRQYF. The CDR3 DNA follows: TGTGCCAGCAGTTCGCAGATCCGGCAGTACTTC.

The DNA for the CDR3 is TGTGCCTGGAGCGGAATAGCGGGGGGGTCCACAGATACGCAGTATTTT. Its protein product is CAWSGIAGGSTDTQYF. The rearrangement uses TRBV30 and TRBJ2-3, with 11 bases fitting TRBD2. The CDR3 totals 16 residues. Germline trimming cut 3 bases from V and 2 bases from J; bases unmatched to any gene: 7. Germline assignment: CDR1 GTSNPN and CDR2 SVGIG (reference sequence).